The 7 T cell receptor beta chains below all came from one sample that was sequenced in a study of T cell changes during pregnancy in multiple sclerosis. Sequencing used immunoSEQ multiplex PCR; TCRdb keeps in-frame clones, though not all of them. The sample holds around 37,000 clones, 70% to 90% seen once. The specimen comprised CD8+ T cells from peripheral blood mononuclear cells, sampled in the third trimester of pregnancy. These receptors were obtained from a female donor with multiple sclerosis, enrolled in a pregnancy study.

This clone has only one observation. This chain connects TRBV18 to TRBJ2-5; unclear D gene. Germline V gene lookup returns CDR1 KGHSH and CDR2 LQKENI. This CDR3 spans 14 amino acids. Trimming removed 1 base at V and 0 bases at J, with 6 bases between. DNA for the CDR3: TGTGCCAGCTCACCACGAACAGACCAAGAGACCCAGTACTTC. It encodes CASSPRTDQETQYF.

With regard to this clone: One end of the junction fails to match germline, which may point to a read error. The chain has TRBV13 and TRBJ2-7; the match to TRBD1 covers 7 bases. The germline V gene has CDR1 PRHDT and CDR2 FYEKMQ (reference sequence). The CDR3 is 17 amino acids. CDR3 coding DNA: TGTGCCAGCAGCCTAGGGATGACAGGGCAAAGCCCCTACGAGCAGTACTTC. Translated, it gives CASSLGMTGQSPYEQYF. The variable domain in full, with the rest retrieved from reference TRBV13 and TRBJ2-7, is AAGVIQSPRHLIKEKRETATLKCYPIPRHDTVYWYQQGPGQDPQFLISFYEKMQSDKGSIPDRFSAQQFSDYHSELNMSSLELGDSALYFCASSLGMTGQSPYEQYFGPGTRLTVT.

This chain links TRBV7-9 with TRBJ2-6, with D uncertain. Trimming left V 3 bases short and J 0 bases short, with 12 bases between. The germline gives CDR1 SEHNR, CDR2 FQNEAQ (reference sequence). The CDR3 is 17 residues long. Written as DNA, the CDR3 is TGTGCCAGCAGCTTGATAATGCAGAACTCTGGGGCCAACGTCCTGACTTTC. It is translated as CASSLIMQNSGANVLTF. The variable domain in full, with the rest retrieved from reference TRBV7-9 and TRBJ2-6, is DTGVSQNPRHKITKRGQNVTFRCDPISEHNRLYWYRQTLGQGPEFLTYFQNEAQLEKSRLLSDRFSAERPKGSFSTLEIQRTEQGDSAMYLCASSLIMQNSGANVLTFGAGSRLTVL.

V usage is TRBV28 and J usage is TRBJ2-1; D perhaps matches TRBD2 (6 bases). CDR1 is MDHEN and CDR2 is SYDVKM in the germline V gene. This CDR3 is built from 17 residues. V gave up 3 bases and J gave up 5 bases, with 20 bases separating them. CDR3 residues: CASSFRARRAENNEQFF. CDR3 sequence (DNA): TGTGCCAGCAGTTTCAGGGCTCGGAGGGCAGAAAACAATGAGCAGTTCTTC.

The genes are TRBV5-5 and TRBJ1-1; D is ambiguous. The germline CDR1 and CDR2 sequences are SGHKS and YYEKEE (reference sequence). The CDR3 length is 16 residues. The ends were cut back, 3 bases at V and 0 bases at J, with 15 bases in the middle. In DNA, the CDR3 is TGTGCCAGCAGCTCGCGAACCTACAGAATGAACACTGAAGCTTTCTTT. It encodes CASSSRTYRMNTEAFF.

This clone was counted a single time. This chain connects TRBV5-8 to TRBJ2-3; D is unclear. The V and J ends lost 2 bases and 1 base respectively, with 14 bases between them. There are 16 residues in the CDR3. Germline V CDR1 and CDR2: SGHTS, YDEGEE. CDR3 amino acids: CASSLEILRGTDTQYF. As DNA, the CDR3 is TGTGCCAGCAGCTTAGAGATTCTCCGAGGCACAGATACGCAGTATTTT.

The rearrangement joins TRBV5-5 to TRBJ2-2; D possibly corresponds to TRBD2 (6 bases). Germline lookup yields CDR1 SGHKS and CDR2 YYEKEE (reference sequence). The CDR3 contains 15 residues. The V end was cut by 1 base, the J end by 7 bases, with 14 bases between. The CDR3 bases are TGTGCCAGCAGCTTGTTTCGGGGGTCGGGCGGGGAGCTGTTTTTT. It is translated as CASSLFRGSGGELFF. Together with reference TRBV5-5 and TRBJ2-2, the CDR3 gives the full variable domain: DAGVTQSPTHLIKTRGQQVTLRCSPISGHKSVSWYQQVLGQGPQFIFQYYEKEERGRGNFPDRFSARQFPNYSSELNVNALLLGDSALYLCASSLFRGSGGELFFGEGSRLTVL.